This TCR beta chain was identified during a study of cytomegalovirus exposure and HLA in healthy donors. Study findings and constraints: Cytomegalovirus-associated TCR beta chains were listed, numbering 150 to 200. Association with HLA alleles at 0.05 false discovery rate was found for 16,951 TCR beta sequences in a later analysis.

Primers included in the PCR were 60 Vbeta and 13 Jbeta primers. The table came from immunoSEQ multiplex PCR; TCRdb's copy has only in-frame clones and leaves some out. The sample records about 110,000 clones, roughly 79% being singletons. CDR3 length equals 13 residues. Germline CDR1 reads SGHRS; CDR2 reads YFSETQ. Trimming stripped 4 bases from V and 4 bases from J, with 11 bases between. Details on this clone: Antigen specificity is unknown.

The rearrangement uses TRBV5-1 and TRBJ2-5; weak D call: TRBD2 (5 bases). Input material: PBMCs. This clonotype was sampled from a man in his forties in good health and CMV-seronegative. The CDR3 region is CASSRLGGETQYF. In DNA form, the CDR3 reads TGCGCCAGCAGCCGACTTGGAGGAGAGACCCAGTACTTC.